One sample yielded the 12 T cell receptor beta chains listed below, sequenced in a study of cytomegalovirus exposure and HLA in healthy donors. The PCR contained 60 Vbeta and 13 Jbeta primers. Assay used: immunoSEQ multiplex PCR; TCRdb lists only in-frame clones, some missing. The sample has fewer than 200,000 clones, 80% seen once. Sequencing was carried out using PBMCs. The receptors originated from a boy younger than 18 in good health and CMV-seronegative.

This clone was observed a handful of times. The chain combines TRBV7-9 with TRBJ1-4, with D perhaps TRBD1 (6 bases). In germline, CDR1 is SEHNR, CDR2 FQNEAQ (reference sequence). The CDR3 is 14 amino acids. V was trimmed by 5 bases and J by 8 bases, leaving 15 bases between them. CDR3 protein: CASSPRGMREKLFF. The CDR3 bases are TGTGCCAGCAGCCCAAGGGGGATGAGGGAAAAACTGTTTTTT.

The chain couples TRBV6-5 to TRBJ2-7, with D tentatively TRBD1 (5 bases). This CDR3 comprises 13 residues. Trimming removed 3 bases from V and 4 bases from J, with 10 bases in between. Germline V gene lookup returns CDR1 MNHEY and CDR2 SVGAGI. The CDR3 DNA reads TGTGCCAGCAGTTATGGGGCTCCGTACGAGCAGTACTTC. Amino acid sequence: CASSYGAPYEQYF.

The chain carries TRBV29-1 and TRBJ1-2; D call uncertain. Trimming shortened V by 4 bases and J by 7 bases, and 7 bases separated the two germline ends. Germline loops: CDR1 SQVTM, CDR2 ANQGSEA. The CDR3 sequence is 10 residues long. For the CDR3, the DNA is TGCAGCGTTGTGGGAGGTGGCTACACCTTC. As protein: CSVVGGGYTF. Full variable domain (outside the CDR3, taken from reference TRBV29-1 and TRBJ1-2): SAVISQKPSRDICQRGTSLTIQCQVDSQVTMMFWYRQQPGQSLTLIATANQGSEATYESGFVIDKFPISRPNLTFSTLTVSNMSPEDSSIYLCSVVGGGYTFGSGTRLTVV.

This clone was seen more than once but under ten times. This chain joins TRBV7-9 and TRBJ1-2; D uncertain. The CDR3 covers 11 residues. The V end was cut by 3 bases, the J end by 6 bases, with 5 bases between. Germline V gene sequence: CDR1 SEHNR, CDR2 FQNEAQ (reference sequence). As DNA, the CDR3 is TGTGCCAGCAGCTTTGGCAATGGCTACACCTTC. This sequence encodes CASSFGNGYTF.

The chain employs TRBV11-3 and TRBJ2-7; D possibly corresponds to TRBD2 (6 bases). The V and J ends lost 5 bases and 4 bases respectively, with 18 bases between them. The CDR3 covers 15 residues. Looked up from germline, CDR1 is SGHNT and CDR2 is YENEEA. CDR3 in DNA: TGTGCCAGCAGCCCGGAGGGGACCTTCTATTACGAGCAGTACTTC. The encoded protein is CASSPEGTFYYEQYF. The variable domain in full, completed from reference TRBV11-3 and TRBJ2-7, reads EAGVVQSPRYKIIEKKQPVAFWCNPISGHNTLYWYLQNLGQGPELLIRYENEEAVDDSQLPKDRFSAERLKGVDSTLKIQPAELGDSAVYLCASSPEGTFYYEQYFGPGTRLTVT.

This clone was detected only a few times. The chain is built from TRBV9 and TRBJ1-3, with D hard to call. Germline-derived CDR1 and CDR2 are SGDLS and YYNGEE. The CDR3 consists of 17 residues. V gave up 3 bases and J gave up 0 bases, with 16 bases separating them. This CDR3 reads CASSARQTLNSGNTIYF. CDR3 coding DNA: TGTGCCAGCAGCGCGCGGCAAACCCTTAACTCTGGAAACACCATATATTTT.

This clone was counted between two and nine times. This chain links TRBV11-3 with TRBJ2-7, with 9 bases identical to TRBD1. CDR3 length: 16 amino acids. The germline gives CDR1 SGHNT, CDR2 YENEEA. The V gene end was trimmed by 1 base and the J gene end by 2 bases; junction bases not matched to a gene: 6. The CDR3 loop is CASSLAVGQGTYEQYF. CDR3 bases: TGTGCCAGCAGCTTAGCGGTCGGACAGGGGACCTACGAGCAGTACTTC.

V is TRBV5-1 and J is TRBJ2-2; D possibly corresponds to TRBD1 (5 bases). V gave up 0 bases and J gave up 5 bases, with 14 bases separating them. Germline-derived CDR1 and CDR2 are SGHRS and YFSETQ. This CDR3 spans 16 amino acids. CDR3 DNA sequence: TGCGCCAGCAGCTTGGACAGGAGTGAGAATACCGGGGAGCTGTTTTTT. Encoded protein: CASSLDRSENTGELFF.

This clone was seen a few times. The chain uses TRBV30 and TRBJ2-1; D is possibly TRBD2 (6 bases). The CDR3 totals 15 residues. From germline, CDR1 is GTSNPN and CDR2 SVGIG (reference sequence). Trimming removed 4 bases from V and 5 bases from J, with 18 bases in between. The CDR3 loop reads CAWTSGLALNNEQFF. The CDR3 DNA sequence: TGTGCCTGGACTAGTGGGCTAGCGCTCAACAATGAGCAGTTCTTC.

V gene TRBV11-3 combines with J gene TRBJ2-2; 7 bases map to TRBD1. Germline CDR1 SGHNT, CDR2 YENEEA. CDR3 size: 15 residues. V shed 5 bases and J 1 base; nucleotides not matched to a gene: 4. CDR3 region: CASSPRQGNTGELFF. As DNA, the CDR3 is TGTGCCAGCAGCCCCAGACAGGGGAACACCGGGGAGCTGTTTTTT.

The V gene is TRBV18, the J gene TRBJ2-7, with D unresolved. CDR3 size: 14 residues. V was pared by 2 bases and J by 2 bases, with 10 bases between. In germline, CDR1 is KGHSH, CDR2 LQKENI. The CDR3 nucleotides read TGTGCCAGCTCACCAAACACGCTGGCCTACGAGCAGTACTTC. Translation: CASSPNTLAYEQYF.

The chain has TRBV6-1 and TRBJ1-3; unclear D gene. The germline V and J ends were trimmed by 2 bases and 4 bases, with 21 bases remaining between them. Per the germline V gene, CDR1 is MNHNS and CDR2 is SASEGT. This CDR3 comprises 18 residues. The CDR3 protein is CASSEFGLGSHLGNTIYF. The CDR3 bases are TGTGCCAGCAGTGAATTTGGCCTAGGTTCGCACTTGGGAAACACCATATATTTT.